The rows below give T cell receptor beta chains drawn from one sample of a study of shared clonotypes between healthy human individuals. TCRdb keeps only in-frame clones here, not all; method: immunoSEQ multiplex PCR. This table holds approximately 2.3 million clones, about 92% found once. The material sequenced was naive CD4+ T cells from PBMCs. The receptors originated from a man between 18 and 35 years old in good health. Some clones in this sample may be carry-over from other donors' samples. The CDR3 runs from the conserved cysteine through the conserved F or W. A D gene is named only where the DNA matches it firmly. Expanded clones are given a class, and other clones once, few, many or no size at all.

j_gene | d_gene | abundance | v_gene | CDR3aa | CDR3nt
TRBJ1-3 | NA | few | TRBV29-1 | CSARSGPGNTIYF | TGCAGCGCTCGTTCGGGACCTGGAAACACCATATATTTT
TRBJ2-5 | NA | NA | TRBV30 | CAWSSGSPETQYF | TGTGCCTGGAGTTCGGGTTCGCCGGAGACCCAGTACTTC
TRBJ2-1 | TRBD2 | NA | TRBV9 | CASSGRTTSGLYNEQFF | TGTGCCAGCAGCGGACGAACCACTAGCGGGCTTTACAATGAGCAGTTCTTC
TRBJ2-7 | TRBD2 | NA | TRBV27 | CASSLRGLAGRAPYEQYF | TGTGCCAGCAGTTTACGAGGACTAGCGGGGAGGGCCCCCTACGAGCAGTACTTC
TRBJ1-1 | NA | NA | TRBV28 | CASSPGGANTEAFF | TGTGCCAGCAGTCCTGGAGGGGCGAACACTGAAGCTTTCTTT
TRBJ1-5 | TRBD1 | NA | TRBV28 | CASSLMGTGGNQPQHF | TGTGCCAGCAGCTTGATGGGGACAGGGGGCAACCAGCCCCAGCATTTT
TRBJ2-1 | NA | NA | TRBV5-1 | CASSLAAGFYNEQFF | TGCGCCAGCAGCTTGGCCGCCGGATTCTACAATGAGCAGTTCTTC
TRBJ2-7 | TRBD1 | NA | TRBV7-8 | CASSFGTGAPYEQYF | TGTGCCAGCAGCTTCGGGACAGGGGCCCCCTACGAGCAGTACTTC
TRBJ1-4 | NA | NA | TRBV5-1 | CASSLAPVQWSEKLFF | TGCGCCAGCAGCTTGGCCCCGGTCCAGTGGAGTGAAAAACTGTTTTTT
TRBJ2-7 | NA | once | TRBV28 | CASSIQYEQYF | TGTGCCAGCAGTATACAGTACGAGCAGTACTTC